Listed below are T cell receptor beta chains from one sample, sequenced in a study of T cells in Graves' hyperthyroidism and ophthalmopathy. TCRdb itself ran the multiplex PCR reads through MiXCR, one entry per CDR3 protein. The repertoire holds approximately 330,000 distinct CDR3 sequences, with 12% to 15% as singletons. Sequenced: blood. The receptors originated from a woman aged 40 to 50 with Graves' ophthalmopathy. Each CDR3 is given with its conserved first and last residue. The order of the fields is clone size, D gene, J gene, V gene, CDR3 DNA, CDR3 protein. The D gene is left open where the match is weak. Clone size, where shown, is once, few, many, or a class for clones that have expanded.

.,.,TRBJ1-1,TRBV27,TGTGCCAGCAGTTTAGGACCTTGGACTGAAGCTTTCTTT,CASSLGPWTEAFF
many,TRBD2,TRBJ2-5,TRBV19,TGTGCCAGCAGACCTAGCGGGGGGGAGACCCAGTACTTC,CASRPSGGETQYF
few,TRBD2,TRBJ2-5,TRBV6-5,TGTGCCAGCAGTTACCTAAGTGTAGCGGGAATGTCAGAGACCCAGTACTTC,CASSYLSVAGMSETQYF
.,TRBD1,TRBJ1-2,TRBV6-6,TGTGCCAGCAGTTACCAGGGACAGAACTATGGCTACACCTTC,CASSYQGQNYGYTF
many,.,TRBJ2-4,TRBV28,TGTGCCAGCAGTTCGTCAGCGGGTAAAAACATTCAGTACTTC,CASSSSAGKNIQYF
.,TRBD1,TRBJ1-5,TRBV20-1,TGCAGTGCGCGACAGGGAACGGGTCAGCCCCAGCATTTT,CSARQGTGQPQHF
few,TRBD2,TRBJ2-4,TRBV3-1,TGTGCCAGCAGCCAAAAGGGACTAGCGGGGGAAAACATTCAGTACTTC,CASSQKGLAGENIQYF
many,.,TRBJ1-5,TRBV2,TGTGCCAGCAGTGAGCCGGGGGTTGGGGGCAATCAGCCCCAGCATTTT,CASSEPGVGGNQPQHF
many,.,TRBJ1-2,TRBV27,TGTGCCAGCAGTTTCAATTATGGCTACACCTTC,CASSFNYGYTF
.,.,TRBJ1-1,TRBV4-1,TGCGCCAGCAGCCAAGAAAGGGCACTGAACACTGAAGCTGTCTTT,CASSQERALNTEAVF
.,TRBD2,TRBJ2-5,TRBV20-1,TGCAGTGCTAATCCAATCAAACCCGGGACTAGCAGGGAGACCCAGTACTTC,CSANPIKPGTSRETQYF
many,.,TRBJ1-2,TRBV6-1,TGTGCCAGCAGTGAAGTCCGTTATGGCTACACCTTC,CASSEVRYGYTF
.,.,TRBJ2-1,TRBV5-4,.,CASSFGPGGGGPNNEQFF
few,.,TRBJ2-2,TRBV20-1,TGCAGTGCTAGAGGAATGAACAGGGAATCCGGGGAGCTGTTTTTT,CSARGMNRESGELFF
many,TRBD1,TRBJ2-7,TRBV11-2,TGTGCCAGCAGTTTACTTCAGGGGGCCTACGAGCAGTACTTC,CASSLLQGAYEQYF
few,TRBD2,TRBJ2-1,TRBV20-1,TGCAGTGCTCCAAAGCGGGAGAGGTCCCAGAATGAGCAGTTCTTC,CSAPKRERSQNEQFF
many,.,TRBJ2-3,TRBV2,TGTGCCAGCGCTACTAGCAGGGATACGCAGTATTTT,CASATSRDTQYF
few,.,TRBJ2-7,TRBV20-1,TGCAGTGCTAGAGGGGGCGAGTCGGGCTACTACGAGCAGTACTTC,CSARGGESGYYEQYF
.,TRBD1,TRBJ1-4,TRBV19,TGTGCCAGTAGTACACCGGGACAGGGGGGAGAAAAACTGTTTTTT,CASSTPGQGGEKLFF
many,.,TRBJ2-1,TRBV11-3,TGTGCCAGCAGTCCCCGGGGAGTGGGAAACAATGAGCAGTTCTTC,CASSPRGVGNNEQFF
many,TRBD1,TRBJ2-5,TRBV15,TGTGCCACCAGCAGAGTCAGGGGGCGATCCCAAGAGACCCAGTACTTC,CATSRVRGRSQETQYF
many,TRBD1,TRBJ2-4,TRBV19,TGTGCCAAACAGGGGGGCTTGAAAAACATTCAGTACTTC,CAKQGGLKNIQYF
many,.,TRBJ1-2,TRBV10-1,TGCGCCAGCATGGAGCCCCCTTATGGCTACACCTTC,CASMEPPYGYTF
.,.,TRBJ2-5,TRBV20-1,TGCAGTGCTTCTGGACAGAACCAAGAGACCCAGTACTTC,CSASGQNQETQYF
many,.,TRBJ1-1,TRBV24-1,TGTGCCACCAGTGGCAAAACGGGGACTGAAGCTTTCTTT,CATSGKTGTEAFF
few,.,TRBJ1-5,TRBV27,TGTGCCAGCAGTTTGCGGGGTAGCCAGCCCCAGCATTTT,CASSLRGSQPQHF
many,TRBD2,TRBJ2-1,TRBV10-1,TGCGCCAGCAGTGAGCTTCTAGCGGAAGGAACCTACAATGAGCAGTTCTTC,CASSELLAEGTYNEQFF
.,.,TRBJ2-1,TRBV3-1,TGTGCCAGCGCTCAAGATGAGGTTGTAGGGCAGTTCTTC,CASAQDEVVGQFF
.,TRBD1,TRBJ2-7,TRBV5-6,TGTGCCGGCAGCTTCGGGACAGGGGCGTACGAGCAGTACTTC,CAGSFGTGAYEQYF
.,TRBD1,TRBJ1-4,TRBV9,TGTGCCAGCAGCAGACGACAGGGGAGTGAAAAACTGTTTTTT,CASSRRQGSEKLFF